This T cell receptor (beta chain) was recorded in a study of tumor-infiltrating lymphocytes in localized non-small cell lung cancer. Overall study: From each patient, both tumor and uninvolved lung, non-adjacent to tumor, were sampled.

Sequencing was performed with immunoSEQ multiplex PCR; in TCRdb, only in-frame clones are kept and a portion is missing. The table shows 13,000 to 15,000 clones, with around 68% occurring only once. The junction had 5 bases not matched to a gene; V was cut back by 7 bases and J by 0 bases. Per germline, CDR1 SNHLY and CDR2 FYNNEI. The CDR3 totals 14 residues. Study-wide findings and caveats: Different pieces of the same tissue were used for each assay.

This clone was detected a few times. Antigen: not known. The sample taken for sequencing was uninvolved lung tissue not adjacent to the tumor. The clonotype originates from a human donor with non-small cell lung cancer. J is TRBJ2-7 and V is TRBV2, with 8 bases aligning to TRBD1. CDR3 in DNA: TGTGCCAGCAAAGGGACAGGCAGCTCCTACGAGCAGTACTTC. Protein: CASKGTGSSYEQYF.